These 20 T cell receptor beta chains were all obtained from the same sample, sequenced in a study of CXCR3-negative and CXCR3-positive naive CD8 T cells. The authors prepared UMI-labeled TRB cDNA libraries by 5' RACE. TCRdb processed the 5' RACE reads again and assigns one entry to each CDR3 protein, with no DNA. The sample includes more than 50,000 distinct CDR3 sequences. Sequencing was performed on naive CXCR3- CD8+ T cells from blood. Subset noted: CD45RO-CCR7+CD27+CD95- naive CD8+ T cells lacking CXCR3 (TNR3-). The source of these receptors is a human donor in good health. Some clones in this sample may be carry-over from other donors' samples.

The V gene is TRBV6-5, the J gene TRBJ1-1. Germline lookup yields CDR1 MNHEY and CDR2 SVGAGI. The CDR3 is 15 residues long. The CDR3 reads CASRTGPSLGTEAFF.

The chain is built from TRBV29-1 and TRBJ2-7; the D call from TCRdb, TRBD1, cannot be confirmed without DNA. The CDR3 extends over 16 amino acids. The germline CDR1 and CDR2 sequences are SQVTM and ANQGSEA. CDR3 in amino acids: CSVMFVGTVGSYEQYF.

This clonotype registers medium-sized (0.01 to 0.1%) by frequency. The chain's CDR3 is CASSPFSRLYSTDTQYF. V usage is TRBV7-7 and J usage is TRBJ2-3. Germline loops: CDR1 SSHAT, CDR2 FNYEAQ (reference sequence). This CDR3 has 17 amino acids.

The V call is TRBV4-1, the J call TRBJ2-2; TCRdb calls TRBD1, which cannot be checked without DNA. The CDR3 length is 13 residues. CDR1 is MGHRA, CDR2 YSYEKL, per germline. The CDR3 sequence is CASSPTGAGELFF.

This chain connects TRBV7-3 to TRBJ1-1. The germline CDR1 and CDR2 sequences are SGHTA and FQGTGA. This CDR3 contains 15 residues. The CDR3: CASSLLWGPKAEAFF.

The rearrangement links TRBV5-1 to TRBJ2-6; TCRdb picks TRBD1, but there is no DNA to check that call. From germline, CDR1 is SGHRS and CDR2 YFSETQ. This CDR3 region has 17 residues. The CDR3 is CASSLSGTVYGANVLTF.

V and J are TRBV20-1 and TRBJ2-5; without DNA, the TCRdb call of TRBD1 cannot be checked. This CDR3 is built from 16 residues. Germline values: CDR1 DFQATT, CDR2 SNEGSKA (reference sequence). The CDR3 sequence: CSARDPDRGEMETQYF.

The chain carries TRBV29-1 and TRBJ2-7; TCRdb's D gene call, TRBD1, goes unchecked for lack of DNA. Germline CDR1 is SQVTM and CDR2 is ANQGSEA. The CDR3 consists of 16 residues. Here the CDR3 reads CSVEDRVTGYSYEQYF.

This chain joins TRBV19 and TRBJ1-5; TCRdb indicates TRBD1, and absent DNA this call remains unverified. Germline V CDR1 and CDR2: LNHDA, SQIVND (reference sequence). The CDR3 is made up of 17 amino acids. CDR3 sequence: CASSQPPWRRRNQPQHF.

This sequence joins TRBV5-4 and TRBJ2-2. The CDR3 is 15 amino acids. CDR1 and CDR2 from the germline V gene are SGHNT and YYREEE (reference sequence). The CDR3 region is CASSKNGGFTGELFF.

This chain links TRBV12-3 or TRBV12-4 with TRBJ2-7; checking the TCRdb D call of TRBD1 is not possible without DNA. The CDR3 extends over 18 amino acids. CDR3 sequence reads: CASSSLTPPGRAVYEQYF.

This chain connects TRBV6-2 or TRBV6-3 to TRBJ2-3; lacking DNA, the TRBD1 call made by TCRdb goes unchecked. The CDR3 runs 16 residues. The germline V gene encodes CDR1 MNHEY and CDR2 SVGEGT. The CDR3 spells CASSSGQGGVTDTQHF.

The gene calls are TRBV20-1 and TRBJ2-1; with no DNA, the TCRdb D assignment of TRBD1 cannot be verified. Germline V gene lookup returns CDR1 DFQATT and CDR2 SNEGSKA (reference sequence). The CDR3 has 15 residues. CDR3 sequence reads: CSATLGGASYNEQFF.

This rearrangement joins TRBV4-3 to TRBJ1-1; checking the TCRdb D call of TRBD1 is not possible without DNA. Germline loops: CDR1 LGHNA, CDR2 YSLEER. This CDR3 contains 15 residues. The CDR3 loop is CASTQGAVTNTEAFF.

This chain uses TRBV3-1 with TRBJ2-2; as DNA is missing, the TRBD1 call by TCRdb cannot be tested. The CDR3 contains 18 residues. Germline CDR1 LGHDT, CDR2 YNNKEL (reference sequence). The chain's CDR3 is CASSHPRTATPNTGELFF.

CDR3 loop: CASSQFRGLRSFF. This chain connects TRBV11-2 to TRBJ2-1; TCRdb returns TRBD2, unconfirmable since there is no DNA. The germline gives CDR1 SGHAT, CDR2 FQNNGV. The length of the CDR3 is 13 residues. The whole variable domain, remainder taken from reference TRBV11-2 and TRBJ2-1, is EAGVAQSPRYKIIEKRQSVAFWCNPISGHATLYWYQQILGQGPKLLIQFQNNGVVDDSQLPKDRFSAERLKGVDSTLKIQPAKLEDSAVYLCASSQFRGLRSFFGPGTRLTVL.

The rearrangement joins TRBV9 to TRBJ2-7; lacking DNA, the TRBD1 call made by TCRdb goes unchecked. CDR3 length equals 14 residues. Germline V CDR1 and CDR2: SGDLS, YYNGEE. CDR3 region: CASSVPGTGGEQYF.

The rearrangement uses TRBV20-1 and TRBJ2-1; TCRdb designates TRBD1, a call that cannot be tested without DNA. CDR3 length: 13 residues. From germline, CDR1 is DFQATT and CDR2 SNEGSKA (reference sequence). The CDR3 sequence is CSVGWGRNNEQFF.

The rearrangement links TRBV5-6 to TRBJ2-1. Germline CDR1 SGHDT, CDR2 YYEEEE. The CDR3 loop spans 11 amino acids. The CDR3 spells CASSLGYEQFF.

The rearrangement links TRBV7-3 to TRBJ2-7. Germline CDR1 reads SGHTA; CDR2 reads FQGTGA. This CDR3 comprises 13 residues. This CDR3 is CASSSRWGYEQYF.